Shown below are 28 T cell receptor beta chains from a single sample sequenced in a study of blood T cells in healthy people across ages. The authors ran a second PCR of roughly 7 to 11 cycles using a sample-barcoded 5' primer and a J-beta primer mix. MiXCR, applied by TCRdb to the 5' RACE reads, yields one record per CDR3 protein. Found here are over a million distinct CDR3 sequences, around 59% of them singletons; the top ten hold roughly 7%. The sample taken for sequencing was blood. Receptor source: a man aged 18-30 years in good health.

Written as DNA, the CDR3 is TGTGCCAGCAGCAAAGGTGTAAGGACAGGGCAAGAGACCCAGTACTTC. This gives the protein CASSKGVRTGQETQYF. The gene calls are TRBV21-1 and TRBJ2-7; the table's TRBD1 call for D was not verified on the DNA. The DNA matches TRBJ2-5 better at its end, which makes the J call doubtful. TRBV21-1 counts as a pseudogene. There are 16 residues in the CDR3.

This clonotype was counted between two and nine times. In DNA form, the CDR3 reads TGTGCCACCAAGGGCCGTACAGATACGCAGTATTTT. This sequence encodes CATKGRTDTQYF. The gene calls are TRBV30 and TRBJ2-3; D uncertain. CDR1 and CDR2 (germline): GTSNPN, SVGIG (reference sequence). The CDR3 extends over 12 amino acids. Trimming stripped 8 bases from V and 3 bases from J, with 12 bases between.

This clonotype was counted only a few times. V and J are TRBV5-1 and TRBJ2-1; 14 nucleotides match TRBD2. Germline CDR1 SGHRS, CDR2 YFSETQ. There are 17 residues in the CDR3. The junction had 7 bases not matched to a gene; V was cut back by 4 bases and J by 4 bases. Here the CDR3 reads CASSLGLAGGTYNEQFF. In DNA, the CDR3 is TGCGCCAGCAGCCTCGGACTAGCGGGAGGTACTTACAATGAGCAGTTCTTC.

The chain uses TRBV3-1 and TRBJ1-1; D might be TRBD1 (5 bases). Between the trimmed V and J ends, which lost 6 bases and 1 base, there was a span of 12 bases. The length of the CDR3 is 14 residues. CDR1 and CDR2 (germline): LGHDT, YNNKEL (reference sequence). The CDR3 nucleotides read TGTGCCAGCAGTCACCGCAGGGCGAACACTGAAGCTTTCTTT. It translates to CASSHRRANTEAFF.

The J gene is TRBJ1-2, the V gene TRBV7-2; D gene uncertain. Germline-derived CDR1 and CDR2 are SGHTA and FQGNSA. The length of the CDR3 is 14 residues. V shed 1 base and J shed 1 base, with 7 bases lying between them. CDR3 DNA: TGTGCCAGCAGCTTAGATCAGAGTAACTATGGCTACACCTTC. Its protein product is CASSLDQSNYGYTF.

The J gene is TRBJ2-7, the V gene TRBV10-3; 8 bases are shared with TRBD2. Germline loops: CDR1 ENHRY, CDR2 SYGVKD. V was pared by 9 bases and J by 2 bases, with 6 bases of the junction left unmatched. The CDR3 is 13 residues long. CDR3 in DNA: TGTGCCATAAGGCCGGGACTAGCCTACGAGCAGTACTTC. Translation: CAIRPGLAYEQYF.

About this clonotype: It is unclear where the CDR3 begins or ends on the DNA, so no DNA is shown, and the CDR3 is as TCRdb lists it. V and J are TRBV4-1 and TRBJ2-1; the table calls TRBD1, which could not be checked here. CDR1 is MGHRA and CDR2 is YSYEKL in the germline V gene. Ends included, the CDR3 has 16 residues. CDR3 sequence reads: CASSQFGTGAYNERYF.

The table lists this clonotype with a few counts. This chain connects TRBV12-3 or TRBV12-4 to TRBJ2-7; 7 nucleotides match TRBD2. The CDR3 is 14 residues long. The junction had 13 bases not matched to a gene; V was cut back by 5 bases and J by 9 bases. The CDR3 DNA is TGTGCCAGCAGTGGGTCGCTATCAGCGGGGCCGCAGTACTTC. It translates to CASSGSLSAGPQYF.

The rearrangement links TRBV6-5 to TRBJ2-6; D is uncertain. Germline V gene sequence: CDR1 MNHEY, CDR2 SVGAGI. V was trimmed by 4 bases and J by 0 bases, leaving 13 bases between them. The CDR3 has 17 residues. For the CDR3, the DNA is TGTGCCAGCAGTTCCCTCGGACGGGCCTCTGGGGCCAACGTCCTGACTTTC. Translating gives CASSSLGRASGANVLTF.

The V and J genes are TRBV20-1 and TRBJ2-1; D gene ambiguous. V shed 5 bases and J shed 3 bases, with 8 bases lying between them. The germline V gene encodes CDR1 DFQATT and CDR2 SNEGSKA (reference sequence). The CDR3 consists of 12 residues. The CDR3 nucleotides read TGCAGTGCTGATCTTGGCTACAATGAGCAGTTCTTC. Protein sequence: CSADLGYNEQFF.

This clonotype was recorded many times. Germline is not matched at one junction end, which may reflect a read error. The chain couples TRBV5-1 to TRBJ2-3; 7 bases line up with TRBD1. The CDR3 is 14 amino acids. Germline values: CDR1 SGHRS, CDR2 YFSETQ. This CDR3 is CASSLDRGTDTQYF. The CDR3 DNA reads as TGTGCCAGCAGCCTCGACAGGGGCACAGATACGCAGTATTTT.

The gene calls are TRBV10-3 and TRBJ2-3; 15 bases fit TRBD2. V trimming: 5 bases; J trimming: 1 base; junction bases outside the gene matches: 7. This CDR3 spans 18 amino acids. Germline CDR1 ENHRY, CDR2 SYGVKD. DNA of the CDR3: TGTGCCATCAGTTGGACTAGCGGGGGGGCCGGTGGCACAGATACGCAGTATTTT. Its translation is CAISWTSGGAGGTDTQYF.

This chain uses TRBV4-2 with TRBJ2-5; no firm D call. Germline V CDR1 and CDR2: LGHNA, YNFKEQ. Trimming took off 0 bases at V and 4 bases at J, with 6 bases between the two ends. This CDR3 contains 13 residues. The CDR3 here is CASSQEQRETQYF. The CDR3 DNA follows: TGTGCCAGCAGCCAAGAGCAGAGAGAGACCCAGTACTTC.

This clonotype was seen a few times. V gene TRBV4-3 combines with J gene TRBJ2-2; no definite D call. V lost 5 bases and J lost 5, with 15 bases in between. From germline, CDR1 is LGHNA and CDR2 YSLEER. The CDR3 is 15 residues long. CDR3 sequence reads: CASSFDSTSTGELFF. CDR3 bases: TGCGCCAGCAGCTTCGATTCTACCTCAACCGGGGAGCTGTTTTTT.

The chain carries TRBV9 and TRBJ2-3; 10 bases map to TRBD2. Per germline, CDR1 SGDLS and CDR2 YYNGEE. The CDR3 sequence is 17 residues long. Germline trimming cut 0 bases from V and 3 bases from J; bases unmatched to any gene: 7. The DNA for the CDR3 is TGTGCCAGCAGCGTAGTTAGCAGCGGGAGGGCGACAGATACGCAGTATTTT. It encodes CASSVVSSGRATDTQYF.

This clonotype was seen a few times. V gene TRBV20-1 combines with J gene TRBJ2-4; possible D gene TRBD1, 5 bases. The length of the CDR3 is 11 residues. Between the trimmed V and J ends, which lost 7 bases and 5 bases, there was a span of 9 bases. Germline V gene data show CDR1 as DFQATT and CDR2 as SNEGSKA (reference sequence). The chain's CDR3 is CSGPRENIQYF. Here the CDR3 DNA reads TGCAGTGGCCCCAGGGAAAACATTCAGTACTTC.

This chain joins TRBV4-3 and TRBJ1-2, with 7 bases fitting TRBD1. Germline-derived CDR1 and CDR2 are LGHNA and YSLEER. With V trimmed by 3 bases and J by 7 bases, 14 bases remained unmatched. This CDR3 is built from 16 residues. The CDR3 reads CASSHLKQGRKGGYTF. The DNA of the CDR3 is TGCGCCAGCAGCCACCTCAAACAGGGGAGAAAGGGTGGCTACACCTTC.

This clonotype was observed a single time. V is TRBV6-2 or TRBV6-3 and J is TRBJ2-7; D remains unclear. In germline, CDR1 is MNHEY, CDR2 SVGEGT. The CDR3 sequence is 14 residues long. The V and J ends lost 0 bases and 3 bases respectively, with 9 bases between them. CDR3 sequence reads: CASSYSVRNYEQYF. For the CDR3, the DNA is TGTGCCAGCAGTTACTCAGTCAGAAACTACGAGCAGTACTTC.

This clonotype has just a few counts. The chain combines TRBV6-5 with TRBJ2-7; no reliable D call. This CDR3 region has 15 residues. CDR1 is MNHEY and CDR2 is SVGAGI in the germline V gene. Trimming removed 0 bases from V and 4 bases from J, with 13 bases in between. The CDR3 here is CASSYSNRLLYEQYF. DNA for the CDR3: TGTGCCAGCAGTTACTCAAACAGATTACTTTACGAGCAGTACTTC.

The CDR3 DNA is TGCAGCGTTCTATTGGGGAAAGGTGGCTACACCTTC. Its translation: CSVLLGKGGYTF. J is TRBJ1-2 and V is TRBV29-1; D remains unclear. The CDR3 totals 12 residues. Germline CDR1 SQVTM, CDR2 ANQGSEA. V lost 5 bases, J lost 7 bases, and 14 bases lay in between.

The genes are TRBV20-1 and TRBJ1-5; D unclear. V lost 5 bases and J 0 bases, leaving 11 bases between the germline ends. Germline V gene sequence: CDR1 DFQATT, CDR2 SNEGSKA (reference sequence). This CDR3 has 14 residues. The CDR3 region is CSADGANSNQPQHF. DNA of the CDR3: TGCAGTGCTGACGGCGCGAATAGCAATCAGCCCCAGCATTTT.

The rearrangement joins TRBV7-2 to TRBJ2-3, with 10 nucleotides matching TRBD2. V lost 0 bases, J lost 5 bases, and 5 bases stayed unmatched. CDR1 and CDR2 from the germline V gene are SGHTA and FQGNSA. CDR3 length equals 16 residues. The CDR3: CASSLAASGSVDTQYF. CDR3 DNA: TGTGCCAGCAGCTTAGCGGCTAGCGGGAGTGTAGATACGCAGTATTTT.

This clonotype showed up many times. The CDR3 DNA sequence: TGTGCCAGCAGAGCAGATACGCAGTATTTT. Its translation is CASRADTQYF. The J gene is TRBJ2-3, the V gene TRBV2; no clear D. Trimming stripped 6 bases from V and 4 bases from J, with 2 bases between. The CDR3 spans 10 residues. CDR1 and CDR2 (germline): SNHLY, FYNNEI.

The chain recombines TRBV27 with TRBJ2-7, with D possibly being TRBD1 or TRBD2 (5 bases each). CDR3 size: 13 residues. The germline CDR1 and CDR2 sequences are MNHEY and SMNVEV (reference sequence). V gave up 4 bases and J gave up 7 bases, with 14 bases separating them. The DNA of the CDR3 is TGTGCCAGCAGTTCGCAAGAGGGGTGGGAGCAGTACTTC. It is translated as CASSSQEGWEQYF.

J is TRBJ1-4 and V is TRBV27; possibly TRBD1 for D (6 bases). The V end was cut by 5 bases, the J end by 7 bases, with 17 bases between. CDR3 size: 15 residues. Germline V gene data show CDR1 as MNHEY and CDR2 as SMNVEV (reference sequence). This CDR3 reads CASSGNGGAGEKLFF. The CDR3 DNA sequence: TGTGCCAGCAGTGGGAATGGGGGCGCGGGTGAAAAACTGTTTTTT.

This chain uses TRBV13 with TRBJ2-5; D ambiguous. Trimming removed 5 bases from V and 3 bases from J, with 10 bases in between. The V gene's germline CDR1 is PRHDT and CDR2 FYEKMQ (reference sequence). The CDR3 has 13 residues. CDR3 protein: CASSLQWEETQYF. The CDR3 coding sequence is TGTGCCAGCAGCCTACAGTGGGAAGAGACCCAGTACTTC.

This clonotype was detected only a few times. The V call is TRBV24-1, the J call TRBJ2-3; D may be TRBD2 (6 bases). CDR3 size: 18 residues. Trimming took 3 bases from V and 2 from J, leaving 20 bases between them. In germline, CDR1 is KGHDR, CDR2 SFDVKD. For the CDR3, the DNA is TGTGCCACCAGTGATGAGAATCTCCTATCGGGGGTCACAGATACGCAGTATTTT. It codes for CATSDENLLSGVTDTQYF.

This clonotype has a single count. The V call is TRBV6-2 or TRBV6-3, the J call TRBJ2-1; 7 bases are shared with TRBD2. This CDR3 comprises 13 residues. Germline CDR1 is MNHEY and CDR2 is SVGEGT. With V trimmed by 2 bases and J by 11 bases, 6 bases remained unmatched. The CDR3 nucleotides are TGTGCCAGCAGTTACGCGGGACTACCGCAGCAGTTCTTC. Translated: CASSYAGLPQQFF.